This section outlines one T cell receptor (beta chain) sequence together with its context. Its antigen remains undetermined. Base qualities are not provided; no much larger clone lies one nucleotide away. Trimming removed 5 bases from V and 4 bases from J, leaving 20 bases between the germline ends. The CDR3, from cysteine to phenylalanine, totals 15 residues. Here the CDR3 DNA is all that survives: 45 bases in frame from base 1. CDR1 and CDR2, per the germline V gene, are SQVTM and ANQGSEA. Libraries were prepared through the immunoSEQ multiplex PCR assay. A mixture of 60 forward primers for TCR Vbeta segments and 13 reverse primers for TCR Jbeta segments was used in the multiplex PCR. Amplification of the CDR3 region of rearranged TCR beta genes was performed with a multiplex PCR assay on genomic DNA. On the Illumina HiSeq System, the amplified TCR beta libraries were sequenced as 87-base-pair reads. From the authors' description of their analysis: A later analysis counted 75 million to 100 million unique TCR beta chains across the 666 repertoires, and 10 million to 11 million of these chains were shared by at least two donors. To remove PCR and sequencing errors, raw reads were error-corrected and collapsed into unique sequences using a nearest-neighbor algorithm that merged closely related sequences. V, D and J gene segments were assigned by aligning CDR3 sequences to IMGT reference sequences. Each retained sequence needed at least a six-nucleotide match to both a V gene segment and a J gene segment. Rearrangements were classified as productive when the CDR3 lacked stop codons and remained in frame with V and J, and all other rearrangements were classified as non-productive. CDR3 was defined according to IMGT convention as the region running from the second conserved V-encoded cysteine to the conserved J-encoded phenylalanine. Sequences without an unambiguous match to a single V gene segment were excluded from the earlier analysis of about 600 of the donors. In an earlier analysis of 587 of the donors, V segments were called functional above 56.7% productive rearrangements and were called segregating when the between-donor standard deviation exceeded 5%. A statistical classification framework was built for diagnosing cytomegalovirus status from the catalog of TCR beta chain sequences. A later analysis assigned V and J genes by comparing TCR nucleotide sequences with IMGT/GENE-DB human TR gene sequences. In a later analysis, CDR3 sequences and most-parsimonious VDJ recombination scenarios were assigned using the TCRdist pipeline. A later analysis defined each TCR beta chain by its CDR3 amino acid sequence plus V-gene family, and excluded reads lacking a unique V-gene family. As a way to deal with suspected cross-contamination and a sequencing artifact, a later analysis dropped roughly 600 nucleotide sequences that were highly shared and had low generation probability. A later analysis calculated a clonal expansion index for each public chain from normalized within-repertoire ranks of inferred template counts. Generation probabilities in a later analysis came from a VDJ recombination model fitted to out-of-frame rearrangements, and those results were checked against IGoR. Hypergeometric tests were used in a later analysis to score TCR-TCR, TCR-HLA and TCR-CMV co-occurrence, with a repertoire-size bias correction applied to the TCR pairs. To estimate false discovery rates, a later analysis permuted the HLA or CMV assignments 20 times. A later analysis grouped co-occurring TCRs with DBSCAN, adding TCRdist sequence similarity when clustering within HLA-allele-positive subsets. Repertoires with fewer than 30,000 or more than 120,000 public chains, plus five repertoires with anomalous nucleotide sharing, were excluded from co-occurrence clustering. The immuneACCESS repertoire file appears here via TCRdb, limited to in-frame rearrangements. These files lack a portion of the clones; in checked studies, under half of the deficit traces to unresolved V genes, and the cause of the others is not known. The V and J calls and clone size were taken over from that table, and D and trimming were inferred from the DNA. The table for this sample lists over 75,000 clones; approximately 84% of them were counted only once. 2.4% of the sample is in the top ten clones.

The sample is drawn from a study of cytomegalovirus exposure and HLA in healthy donors (dated 2017 in TCRdb). Study-wide context: In an earlier analysis of under 750 of the donors, 276 Gb of sequence data and 100 million or so unique TCR beta sequences from roughly 200 million T cells were reported. Around 320 gigabases of sequencing data and some 85 million unique TCR sequences were included in an early release covering roughly 700 HLA-typed donors. Every repertoire in the discovery cohort had been generated on one and the same sequencing platform. Among the 398 genotyped donors, approximately 81% belonged to the genetic ancestry cluster associated with self-reported Caucasian donors. To study patterns of TCR occurrence, a later analysis re-analyzed previously published TCR beta repertoires from 650 to 750 donors and added high-resolution HLA genotyping. High-throughput TCR immunosequencing, statistical association of individual TCRs with disease status, and machine learning were combined to predict cytomegalovirus infection status. The T cell repertoires of 700 or so subjects were profiled by immunosequencing and related to cytomegalovirus serostatus. Genome-wide SNP genotypes for about 60% of the roughly 670 donors were used in a later genetic analysis, which treated that subset as a discovery cohort. HLA typing included class I and class II loci at four-digit resolution. An earlier analysis of 450 to 750 of the donors used high-throughput TCR beta sequencing to judge whether each TCR beta V gene segment behaved as functional or pseudogenic. In addition to the first cohort of 666 subjects, a separate validation cohort of about 120 different subjects was used. About 5 DR-DQ haplotypes were handled as single units for association and clustering, since linkage in the cohort was strong. The later analysis used no new phenotypic data to find candidate immune exposures, relying instead on TCR beta sequences and their occurrence across donors. Donor age, sex, ethnicity and CMV serostatus were compiled alongside the repertoire data. Among roughly 370 genotyped donors of the cohort, an average of roughly 240,000 unique TCR beta nucleotide sequences were sequenced per donor, approximately 20% of them non-productive. The aim of the study was to test whether cataloging public T cell receptors could identify signatures of past pathogen exposure. The number of donors typed differed by locus, with about 629-630 for A, B, C, DRB1 and DQB1, around 500 for DQA1, under 610 for DPA1, and roughly 450 for DPB1.

The cohort comprised several hundred healthy bone marrow donors. All cohort members were sampled while nominally healthy, although unrecorded immune exposures were likely present. The donor was CMV seronegative and belonged to the group of several hundred seronegative cohort members. Every donor gave a peripheral blood sample, and the peripheral blood mononuclear cells from that sample were used for TCR beta sequencing. Genomic DNA was extracted from the blood cell samples with the Qiagen DNeasy Blood Extraction Kit. The paper as a whole reports these results and caveats: HLA typing was unavailable for some donors at each locus, so association tests used only the typed subset. Across donors, most TCR sequences were observed very rarely, whereas some public TCRs were present in many individuals. For the cohort, immune exposure information was limited to CMV serostatus. Correlated functional status among segregating V segments might reflect linkage disequilibrium, but an unknown experimental factor could not be ruled out. Strong co-occurrence of HLA alleles, especially DR and DQ, made assigning TCR associations to individual alleles difficult. The sequencing pipeline was judged likely to have produced a cluster of highly shared sequence variants as a technical artifact. It was suggested by the authors that the approach could potentially be generalized to other disease states and immunological phenotypes. In a later analysis, the rate of TCR association differed among HLA loci, with DRB1 alleles having the most associated TCRs and HLA-C alleles having the fewest. Because counts were too low, seventeen rarely observed V segments, including chromosome 9 orphons, were excluded from the earlier analysis of around 590 of the donors. A later genetic analysis associated a missense DCLRE1C variant with V-gene and J-gene trimming of TCR beta chains, and an independent cohort replicated the association. In a later analysis, 16,951 TCR beta sequences were associated with specific HLA alleles at a false discovery rate of 0.05. Only TCR beta chains were sequenced in this cohort, and the absence of alpha or paired-chain data limited detectable features. A later analysis found that most CMV-associated TCR beta chains appeared HLA-restricted, with HLA associations seemingly driven largely by CMV exposure. Three of the identified cytomegalovirus-associated TCR beta chains were confirmed in vitro to be specific for cytomegalovirus antigens. A later analysis found that HLA-associated TCR beta chains were more clonally expanded and had lower generation probabilities than equally common non-associated chains. Some IMGT-functional V segments, including TRBV6-2 and TRBV6-3, could not be told apart with the 87-base-pair reads, so those segments were excluded. Roughly uniform sequencing depth across donors was assumed in presence/absence analyses, although this assumption may not hold. In a later analysis, several top co-occurrence clusters were reported to appear linked to parvovirus B19, influenza, CMV and Epstein-Barr virus. The classifier was reported to diagnose cytomegalovirus status with high specificity and sensitivity in both the original and validation cohorts. In the study, some 160 TCR beta chains were listed as associated with cytomegalovirus. A further reported finding was that TCR beta sequences accurately predicted the HLA-A and HLA-B alleles for most subjects in the first cohort. A later genetic analysis reported fewer N-insertions in productive TCRs among donors in an Asian-associated ancestry cluster than the 666-donor mean. In an earlier analysis of around 600 of the donors, most TCR beta V segments were observed in productive rearrangements about 87% or about 30% of the time, broadly matching IMGT annotations.

This receptor was obtained from a woman aged 45-65 years in good health and CMV-seronegative. The V gene is TRBV29-1 and the J gene is TRBJ1-1; TRBD1 is a weak D gene call, 6 bases matching. The sample was PBMCs. The CDR3 region reads CSVQPGGSTGTEAFF. The sequence in DNA is TGCAGCGTTCAACCGGGGGGCTCAACGGGCACTGAAGCTTTCTTT.